The rows below give T cell receptor beta chains drawn from one sample of a study of cytomegalovirus exposure and HLA in healthy donors. Generated by immunoSEQ multiplex PCR, the TCRdb table keeps only in-frame clones and is missing some. This table has 90,000 to 130,000 clones, approximately 70% appearing once. The specimen sequenced was PBMCs. Receptors were obtained from a man younger than 45 in good health and CMV-seropositive. The CDR3 runs from the conserved cysteine through the conserved F or W. The D gene is left open where the match is weak. Not all rows give a size; the values are once, few, many and, for expanded clones, a class.

v_call	d_call	j_call	clone_size	cdr3_nt	cdr3_aa
TRBV30	.	TRBJ1-1	.	TGTGCCTGGAGCCCGACAGGCCACACTGAAGCTTTCTTT	CAWSPTGHTEAFF
TRBV19	TRBD1	TRBJ1-1	.	TGTGCCAGTAATCGGGGACAGCCTAACACTGAAGCTTTCTTT	CASNRGQPNTEAFF
TRBV5-8	TRBD2	TRBJ2-1	.	TGTGCCAGCAGCTGGGGACTAGCGGGAGACAATGAGCAGTTCTTC	CASSWGLAGDNEQFF
TRBV27	TRBD1	TRBJ1-5	.	TGTGCCAGCAGTCCCGACTTCGAGACAGGGTTAAGCAATCAGCCCCAGCATTTT	CASSPDFETGLSNQPQHF
TRBV6-1	.	TRBJ1-1	.	TGTGCCAGCAGGCGGGGGGGAGGGGGCACTGAAGCTTTCTTT	CASRRGGGGTEAFF
TRBV29-1	TRBD1	TRBJ2-7	.	TGCAGCGGGACAGGGGGCTACGAGCAGTACTTC	CSGTGGYEQYF
TRBV2	.	TRBJ1-3	.	TGTGCCAGCAGTGAGGCAGGTCCCCCTCCTGGAAACACCATATATTTT	CASSEAGPPPGNTIYF
TRBV5-4	.	TRBJ2-1	.	TGTGCCAGTATGATAGGGGCGAGCACACTCTTC	CASMIGASTLF
TRBV4-1	.	TRBJ1-1	.	TGCGCCAGCAGCCATTTTACCCGACAGACTGAAGCTTTCTTT	CASSHFTRQTEAFF
TRBV4-1	.	TRBJ1-5	.	TGCGCCAGCAGTCGGGGTTCCCAGGCGGCGATAGATCAGCCCCAGCATTTT	CASSRGSQAAIDQPQHF
TRBV9	.	TRBJ1-2	.	TGTGCCAGCAGCGTAGATTTCTTTGGCTACACCTTC	CASSVDFFGYTF
TRBV7-9	.	TRBJ2-3	.	TGTGCCAGCAGCCCACTATCTAGCACAGATACGCAGTATTTT	CASSPLSSTDTQYF
TRBV5-1	TRBD2	TRBJ2-3	.	TGCGCCAGCAGCTTGGGGACTAGAAGCACAGATACGCAGTATTTT	CASSLGTRSTDTQYF
TRBV9	TRBD1	TRBJ2-2	.	TGTGCCAGCAGTACAGGGGGCGGGACCGGGGAGCTGTTTTTT	CASSTGGGTGELFF
TRBV5-1	.	TRBJ2-1	.	TGCGCCAGCAGCTTGGTTGAGTACAATGAGCAGTTCTTC	CASSLVEYNEQFF
TRBV7-9	TRBD2	TRBJ2-1	.	TGTGCCAGCAGCTTAACTGGACTAGCGTTATACAATGAGCAGTTCTTC	CASSLTGLALYNEQFF
TRBV7-6	.	TRBJ1-2	.	TGTGCCAGCAGCTTAACGGGGGACTCTCCGAGCTACACCTTC	CASSLTGDSPSYTF
TRBV10-3	TRBD1	TRBJ1-1	.	TGTGCCATCTTAATCCTGGCTGACAGGGTAAGTTCTGAAGCTTTCTTT	CAILILADRVSSEAFF
TRBV7-6	.	TRBJ1-5	.	TGTGCCAGCAGCTTAGCGACGGGGGGCACTGGGCAGCCCCAGCATTTT	CASSLATGGTGQPQHF
TRBV27	TRBD1	TRBJ2-1	.	TGTGCCAGCAGTTTATGGACAGGGGGCGAGAATGAGCAGTTCTTC	CASSLWTGGENEQFF
TRBV19	TRBD2	TRBJ2-1	.	TGTGCCAGTAACCCCCTAGCGGGAGGAAGAAGTGAGCAGTTCTTC	CASNPLAGGRSEQFF
TRBV5-6	.	TRBJ1-1	few	TGTGCCAGCAGCTCAGGGGCTACGAACACTGAAGCTTTCTTT	CASSSGATNTEAFF